This TCR beta chain was obtained from a study of blood T cell repertoires in COVID-19. Study overall: There were acute and convalescent COVID-19 samples, and they came from the United States, Italy and Spain. T cells, B-cell-depleted T cells, or PBMCs provided the cDNA or gDNA that served as material.

The V segment lost 5 bases and the J segment 9 bases; nucleotides outside the gene matches: 11. There are 16 residues in the CDR3. From germline, CDR1 is SGHAT and CDR2 FQNNGV. Original processing notes: Quantification of nucleated cells was approximated via reference gene primer amplification. TCRdb's table, derived via immunoSEQ multiplex PCR, lists solely in-frame clones and lacks some. The D gene and trimming were derived from the DNA, and the V and J assignments and clone size from that table. The table has 200,000 or so clones, around four fifths seen once. This receptor was obtained from a woman aged 55 to 70 who had recovered from COVID-19. The chain combines TRBV11-2 with TRBJ2-1, with 12 positions matching TRBD2. The sample taken for sequencing was peripheral blood. The CDR3 DNA reads TGTGCCAGCAGCCAACCTCTAGCGGGGGGGCCTAGTGAGCAGTTCTTC. Its protein product is CASSQPLAGGPSEQFF.